The rows below give T cell receptor beta chains drawn from one sample of a study of blood T cell repertoires in COVID-19. TCRdb keeps only in-frame clones here, not all; method: immunoSEQ multiplex PCR. Altogether approximately 100,000 clones are present, about 89% being singletons, with the ten largest covering roughly 17%. What was sequenced was peripheral blood. The receptors derive from a man in his forties or fifties with acute or convalescent COVID-19. CDR3s include the opening cysteine and the closing phenylalanine or tryptophan. The D gene is left open where the match is weak. Size is stated for part of the rows, as once, few or many counts, or as a class when the clone is expanded.

15 | TRBD1 | TRBJ1-1 | . | TRBV5-1 | TGCGCCAGCAGCCCGGCGGGGACAGGGGGAACTGAAGCTTTCTTT | CASSPAGTGGTEAFF
15 | TRBD1 | TRBJ1-2 | . | TRBV29-1 | TGCAGCGTTGATTCCCCGGGACAGGGCGGGAAGGGCTACACCTTC | CSVDSPGQGGKGYTF
13 | . | TRBJ1-2 | . | TRBV6-2/TRBV6-3 | TGTGCCAGCAGTTACTCGAGTGTCTATGGCTACACCTTC | CASSYSSVYGYTF
15 | TRBD1 | TRBJ2-2 | . | TRBV7-9 | TGTGCCAGCAGCCTCAAGGGGGCTCAATCCGGGGAGCTGTTTTTT | CASSLKGAQSGELFF
16 | TRBD1 | TRBJ1-5 | . | TRBV28 | TGTGCCAGCAGTCCAGAGACAGGGTTAGGCAATCAGCCCCAGCATTTT | CASSPETGLGNQPQHF
13 | . | TRBJ1-5 | . | TRBV18 | TGTGCCAGCTCCCCGGACAGTAATCAGCCCCAGCATTTT | CASSPDSNQPQHF
13 | . | TRBJ2-7 | . | TRBV2 | TGTGCCAGCAGAGGACAGCTTGGGTACGAGCAGTACTTC | CASRGQLGYEQYF
17 | TRBD2 | TRBJ2-3 | . | TRBV9 | TGTGCCAGCAGCGTGGGACTAGCGGGGCATAACACAGATACGCAGTATTTT | CASSVGLAGHNTDTQYF
13 | TRBD1 | TRBJ2-2 | . | TRBV27 | TGTGCCAGTAGGGCAGGGGGCTACGGGGAGCTGTTTTTT | CASRAGGYGELFF
15 | . | TRBJ1-1 | . | TRBV18 | TGTGCCAGCTCACCACCGTTGGGGGCGAACACTGAAGCTTTCTTT | CASSPPLGANTEAFF
12 | . | TRBJ2-7 | . | TRBV6-2/TRBV6-3 | TGTGCCAGCACCCCGATGGGGGGGCGTCAGTACTTC | CASTPMGGRQYF
19 | TRBD1 | TRBJ1-4 | . | TRBV4-1 | TGCGCCAGCAGCCACAATTTCCGGGACAGGATAACCTCTAATGAAAAACTGTTTTTT | CASSHNFRDRITSNEKLFF
16 | . | TRBJ2-2 | . | TRBV19 | TGTGCCAGTAGTATACCGACCGGGACACACACCGGGGAGCTGTTTTTT | CASSIPTGTHTGELFF
15 | TRBD1 | TRBJ2-7 | once | TRBV9 | TGTGCCAGCAGCGTCCGGGACAGGGATAACTACGAGCAGTACTTC | CASSVRDRDNYEQYF
15 | TRBD1 | TRBJ2-7 | . | TRBV4-1 | TGCGCCAGCAGCCAAGCGGGACAGGGTACCTACGAGCAGTACTTC | CASSQAGQGTYEQYF
13 | TRBD1 | TRBJ1-2 | once | TRBV28 | TGTGCCAGCAGCGGACAGGGGTTTGGGGGCTACACCTTC | CASSGQGFGGYTF
13 | . | TRBJ1-2 | . | TRBV25-1 | TGTGCCAGTAGGGCAATCGGGGAGTATGGCTACACCTTC | CASRAIGEYGYTF
14 | . | TRBJ1-1 | . | TRBV11-2 | TGTGCCAGCAGTTGGGAGGGTCGAAGGTCTGAAGCTTTCTTT | CASSWEGRRSEAFF
16 | . | TRBJ2-7 | . | TRBV10-3 | TGTGCCATCAGAGAATCCGGGGGGCTGAGCTCCTACGAGCAGTACTTC | CAIRESGGLSSYEQYF
13 | . | TRBJ1-5 | . | TRBV12-3/TRBV12-4 | TGTGCCAGCAGTTTATACGGGAATCAGCCCCAGCATTTT | CASSLYGNQPQHF
15 | . | TRBJ1-5 | . | TRBV5-8 | TGTGCCAGCAGCTTGCCGTTGGGGGCCGATCAGCCCCAGCATTTT | CASSLPLGADQPQHF
15 | TRBD1 | TRBJ1-4 | . | TRBV14 | TGTGCCAGCAGCCGGGACAGGGGGCGGGAGGAAAAACTGTTTTTT | CASSRDRGREEKLFF
14 | . | TRBJ1-5 | . | TRBV4-3 | TGCGCCAGCAGCCAAGACGGTAGCAATCAGCCCCAGCATTTT | CASSQDGSNQPQHF
11 | . | TRBJ1-2 | . | TRBV30 | TGTGCCTGGAGTGTTAGATATGGCTACACCTTC | CAWSVRYGYTF
16 | TRBD1 | TRBJ1-6 | once | TRBV5-6 | TGTGCCAGCAGCGTTAACAGGGGGCTGGGCGATTCACCCCTCCACTTT | CASSVNRGLGDSPLHF
13 | . | TRBJ1-4 | . | TRBV18 | TGTGCCAGCTCAGCAGGGCCGAATGAAAAACTGTTTTTT | CASSAGPNEKLFF
16 | . | TRBJ1-1 | . | TRBV4-1 | TGCGCCAGCAGCAAAGGGGGGGGGACATTGAACACTGAAGCTTTCTTT | CASSKGGGTLNTEAFF